This is a list of T cell receptor beta chains from one sample in a study of CXCR3-negative and CXCR3-positive naive CD8 T cells. TCRdb re-called the 5' RACE reads and gives one entry per CDR3 protein, without DNA. Its clone listing holds 100,000 to 150,000 distinct CDR3 sequences. Sequenced input: naive CXCR3- CD8+ T cells from blood. These receptors were collected from a human donor in good health. Some clones in this sample may be carry-over from other donors' samples. Both conserved end residues are part of each CDR3.

J: TRBJ2-1; V: TRBV20-1; CDR3: CSARVGTGPMVWQFF
J: TRBJ2-4; V: TRBV4-2; CDR3: CASGGGPPENIQYF
J: TRBJ2-1; V: TRBV28; CDR3: CASREPTDYNEQFF
J: TRBJ1-1; V: TRBV29-1; CDR3: CSVEEGQGATEAFF
J: TRBJ2-7; V: TRBV7-8; CDR3: CASSSNGRSYEQYF
J: TRBJ2-5; V: TRBV29-1; CDR3: CSVATVNEETQYF
J: TRBJ1-3; V: TRBV7-9; CDR3: CASSLLDSGNTIYF
J: TRBJ1-5; V: TRBV4-3; CDR3: CASSPGFGQGGNQPQHF
J: TRBJ2-1; V: TRBV10-1; CDR3: CASRAEEASYNEQFF
J: TRBJ2-3; V: TRBV5-1; CDR3: CASSLGLMTGATDTQYF
J: TRBJ1-1; V: TRBV28; CDR3: CASSFWPDNTEAFF
J: TRBJ1-6; V: TRBV10-3; CDR3: CAISETGSYNSPLHF
J: TRBJ2-7; V: TRBV7-7; CDR3: CASSPTGTGQYEQYF
J: TRBJ2-5; V: TRBV25-1; CDR3: CASKVGSFYQETQYF
J: TRBJ2-7; V: TRBV9; CDR3: CASSTAAGEQYF
J: TRBJ1-1; V: TRBV5-5; CDR3: CASSPTYPPRTGGQNTEAFF
J: TRBJ2-1; V: TRBV19; CDR3: CASSIGADNEQFF
J: TRBJ2-7; V: TRBV6-6; CDR3: CASRVAGDGNEQYF
J: TRBJ2-2; V: TRBV9; CDR3: CASSVGGSDTGELFF
J: TRBJ1-2; V: TRBV28; CDR3: CATRAFLNYGYTF
J: TRBJ1-5; V: TRBV6-6; CDR3: CASSFTGGPDQPQHF
J: TRBJ2-3; V: TRBV29-1; CDR3: CSVETGGPTDTQYF
J: TRBJ2-2; V: TRBV27; CDR3: CASSYPTGELFF
J: TRBJ2-1; V: TRBV12-3/TRBV12-4; CDR3: CASSSPPGDRKTYNEQFF
J: TRBJ2-5; V: TRBV7-9; CDR3: CASRHIGLNLIETQYF
J: TRBJ1-1; V: TRBV9; CDR3: CASSVARDRGDTEAFF
J: TRBJ2-2; V: TRBV20-1; CDR3: CSARDMGSGVTGELFF
J: TRBJ2-7; V: TRBV11-2; CDR3: CASSLDWTTREGSYEQYF
J: TRBJ1-3; V: TRBV29-1; CDR3: CSVGGTSGNTIYF
J: TRBJ1-5; V: TRBV5-5; CDR3: CASSLGTGKPQHF